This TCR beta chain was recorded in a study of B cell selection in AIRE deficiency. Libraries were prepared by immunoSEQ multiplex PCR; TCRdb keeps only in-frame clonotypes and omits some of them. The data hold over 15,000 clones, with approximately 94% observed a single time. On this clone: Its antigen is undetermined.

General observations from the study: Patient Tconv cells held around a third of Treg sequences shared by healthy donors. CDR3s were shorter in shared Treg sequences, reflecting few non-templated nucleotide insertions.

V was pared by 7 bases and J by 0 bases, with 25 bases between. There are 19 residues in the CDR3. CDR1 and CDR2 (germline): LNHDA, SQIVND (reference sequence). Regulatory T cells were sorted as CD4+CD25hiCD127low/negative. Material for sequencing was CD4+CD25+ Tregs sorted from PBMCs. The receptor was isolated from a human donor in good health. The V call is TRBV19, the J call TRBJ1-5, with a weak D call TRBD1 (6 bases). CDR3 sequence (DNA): TGTGCCAGTAATTGGCGGACGGGGGCCCTTACATATAGCAATCAGCCCCAGCATTTT. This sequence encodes CASNWRTGALTYSNQPQHF.